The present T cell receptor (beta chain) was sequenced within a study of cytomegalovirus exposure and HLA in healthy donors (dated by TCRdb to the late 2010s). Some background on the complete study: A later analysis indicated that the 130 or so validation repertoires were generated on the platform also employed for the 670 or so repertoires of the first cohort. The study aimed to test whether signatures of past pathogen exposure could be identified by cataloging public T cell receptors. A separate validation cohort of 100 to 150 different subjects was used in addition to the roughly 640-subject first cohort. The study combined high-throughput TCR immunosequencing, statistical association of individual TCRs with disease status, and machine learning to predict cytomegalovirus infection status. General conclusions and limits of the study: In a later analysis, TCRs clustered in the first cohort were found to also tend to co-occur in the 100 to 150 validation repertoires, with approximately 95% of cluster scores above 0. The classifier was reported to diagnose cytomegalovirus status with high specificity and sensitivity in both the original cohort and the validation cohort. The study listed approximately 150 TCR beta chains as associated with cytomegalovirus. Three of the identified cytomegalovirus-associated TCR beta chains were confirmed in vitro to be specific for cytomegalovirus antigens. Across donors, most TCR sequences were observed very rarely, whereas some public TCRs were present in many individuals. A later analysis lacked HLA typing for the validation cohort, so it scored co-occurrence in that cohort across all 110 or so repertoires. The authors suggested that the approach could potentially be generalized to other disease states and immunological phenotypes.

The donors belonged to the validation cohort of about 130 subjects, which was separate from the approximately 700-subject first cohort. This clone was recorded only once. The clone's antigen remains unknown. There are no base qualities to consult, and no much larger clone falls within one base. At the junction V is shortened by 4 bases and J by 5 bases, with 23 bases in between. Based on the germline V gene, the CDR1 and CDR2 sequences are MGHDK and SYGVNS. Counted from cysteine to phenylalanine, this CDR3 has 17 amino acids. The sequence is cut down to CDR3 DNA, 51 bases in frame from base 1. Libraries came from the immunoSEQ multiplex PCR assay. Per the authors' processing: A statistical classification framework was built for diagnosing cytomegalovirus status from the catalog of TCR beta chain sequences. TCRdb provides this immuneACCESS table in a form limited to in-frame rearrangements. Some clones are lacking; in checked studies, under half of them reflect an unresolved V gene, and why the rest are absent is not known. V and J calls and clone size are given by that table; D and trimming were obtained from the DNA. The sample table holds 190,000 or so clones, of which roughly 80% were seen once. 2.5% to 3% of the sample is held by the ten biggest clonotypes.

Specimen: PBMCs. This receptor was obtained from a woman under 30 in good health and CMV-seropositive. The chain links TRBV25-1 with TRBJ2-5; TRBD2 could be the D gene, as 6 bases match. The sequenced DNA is TGTGCCAGCAGTGGAGAGTGGGATATTTCCGCGGGGGAGACCCAGTACTTC. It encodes CASSGEWDISAGETQYF.